Presented here are 30 T cell receptor beta chains from one specimen sequenced in a study of CD8 T cells in Susac syndrome. The RNA input was 0.5 to 1 ug, and it was reverse transcribed with random hexamers. TCRdb fed the immunoSEQ multiplex PCR reads into MiXCR, producing one record per CDR3 protein. The data contain 150,000 to 200,000 distinct CDR3 sequences, about 94% of them singletons. Specimen: CD4+ T cells from PBMCs. These receptors were taken from a human donor in good health.

This clonotype was counted only a few times. The chain combines TRBV6-2 or TRBV6-3 with TRBJ2-1; D uncertain. Trimming took 4 bases from V and 3 from J, leaving 7 bases between them. The CDR3 spans 13 residues. Germline assignment: CDR1 MNHEY and CDR2 SVGEGT. The CDR3: CASSSRDYNEQFF. In nucleotides, the CDR3 is TGTGCCAGCAGTTCCCGAGACTACAATGAGCAGTTCTTC.

This rearrangement joins TRBV3-1 to TRBJ2-3; weak D call: TRBD2 (6 bases). Looked up from germline, CDR1 is LGHDT and CDR2 is YNNKEL (reference sequence). The CDR3 spans 16 residues. The V and J ends lost 2 bases and 0 bases respectively, with 12 bases between them. CDR3 sequence reads: CASSQRIAVSTDTQYF. The CDR3 bases are TGTGCCAGCAGCCAACGTATAGCGGTAAGCACAGATACGCAGTATTTT.

V is TRBV29-1 and J is TRBJ1-5; weak D call: TRBD1 (5 bases). The CDR3 is made up of 13 amino acids. V was clipped by 2 bases and J by 7 bases, with 12 bases between them. From germline, CDR1 is SQVTM and CDR2 ANQGSEA. The CDR3: CSVEIGGGQPQHF. The CDR3 coding sequence is TGCAGCGTTGAAATCGGGGGAGGGCAGCCCCAGCATTTT.

V is TRBV7-2 and J is TRBJ1-3; no definite D call. V was trimmed by 0 bases and J by 4 bases, leaving 4 bases between them. The CDR3 runs to 13 residues. Germline-derived CDR1 and CDR2 are SGHTA and FQGNSA. CDR3 sequence (DNA): TGTGCCAGCAGCTTAGCGAAGGGAAACACCATATATTTT. Translating gives CASSLAKGNTIYF.

Notes on this clonotype: The germline gene is not matched at one end of the junction; a read error may be the cause. The chain is built from TRBV7-7 and TRBJ2-3; D possibly uses TRBD1 or TRBD2 (5 bases each). The CDR3 covers 14 residues. Germline V CDR1 and CDR2: SSHAT, FNYEAQ (reference sequence). CDR3: CASSPRDRTDTQYF. CDR3 sequence (DNA): TGTGCTAGCAGCCCTAGGGACCGCACAGATACGCAGTATTTT.

The chain is built from TRBV12-3 or TRBV12-4 and TRBJ1-4; D is perhaps TRBD1 (5 bases). Between the trimmed V and J ends, which lost 8 bases and 7 bases, there was a span of 20 bases. The length of the CDR3 is 15 residues. The CDR3 DNA reads TGTGCCAGCCTCCCCGGGCCCTCCGGGGGTGAAAAACTGTTTTTT. This gives the protein CASLPGPSGGEKLFF.

V and J are TRBV3-1 and TRBJ2-5; no clear D. The germline V gene encodes CDR1 LGHDT and CDR2 YNNKEL (reference sequence). The CDR3 is made up of 11 amino acids. With 6 bases removed from V and 6 bases from J, the gap between germline ends came to 8 bases. The CDR3 coding sequence is TGTGCCAGCAGGCTCAGGAAGACCCAGTACTTC. Its protein is CASRLRKTQYF.

The rearrangement links TRBV3-1 to TRBJ1-1; no clear D. Looked up from germline, CDR1 is LGHDT and CDR2 is YNNKEL (reference sequence). The CDR3 extends over 13 amino acids. V was shortened by 6 bases and J by 1 base, with 9 bases between the two germline ends. The CDR3 here is CASRPSTNTEAFF. For the CDR3, the DNA is TGTGCCAGCAGACCTTCAACGAACACTGAAGCTTTCTTT.

The chain carries TRBV12-3 or TRBV12-4 and TRBJ1-1; D is possibly TRBD1 (5 bases). V dropped 6 bases and J dropped 4 bases, with 15 bases sitting between them. The CDR3 extends over 14 amino acids. DNA for the CDR3: TGTGCCAGCAGCCATGGGGGGGGGAGCACTGAAGCTTTCTTT. This encodes CASSHGGGSTEAFF.

The CDR3 DNA reads TGCAGCGTTGAAGCCGGACAGACCCGACGCTATGGCTACACCTTC. It yields the protein CSVEAGQTRRYGYTF. The chain has TRBV29-1 and TRBJ1-2; D possibly corresponds to TRBD1 (6 bases). The V end lost 1 base, the J end lost 4 bases, and 16 bases lay between the germline ends. Germline-derived CDR1 and CDR2 are SQVTM and ANQGSEA. The CDR3 is 15 residues long.

CDR3: CSADAGTNYGYTF. CDR3 DNA sequence: TGCAGCGCCGACGCCGGAACTAACTATGGCTACACCTTC. The chain combines TRBV29-1 with TRBJ1-2; no definite D call. V was pared by 7 bases and J by 0 bases, with 12 bases between. The CDR3 is 13 amino acids. Germline CDR1 SQVTM, CDR2 ANQGSEA.

The V and J genes are TRBV7-2 and TRBJ2-1; 10 bases match TRBD2. V shed 4 bases and J 7 bases; nucleotides not matched to a gene: 7. The CDR3 spans 15 residues. Germline-derived CDR1 and CDR2 are SGHTA and FQGNSA. In DNA, the CDR3 is TGTGCCAGCAGCTGGCTAGCGGGGGCCGGGAATGAGCAGTTCTTC. It specifies CASSWLAGAGNEQFF.

The V and J genes are TRBV19 and TRBJ1-4; 10 nucleotides line up with TRBD1. Germline-derived CDR1 and CDR2 are LNHDA and SQIVND (reference sequence). With 6 bases clipped from V and 6 bases from J, the junction kept 7 bases outside the gene matches. The CDR3 length is 15 residues. In nucleotides, the CDR3 is TGTGCCAGTAGGGGGTCCGGGACAGGGGATGAAAAACTGTTTTTT. It is translated as CASRGSGTGDEKLFF.

The rearrangement uses TRBV2 and TRBJ1-2; possible D gene TRBD1, 5 bases. Germline values: CDR1 SNHLY, CDR2 FYNNEI. The CDR3 extends over 13 amino acids. The V and J ends lost 8 bases and 0 bases respectively, with 10 bases between them. CDR3 loop: CASAVRANYGYTF. DNA for the CDR3: TGTGCCAGCGCGGTCAGGGCTAACTATGGCTACACCTTC.

A note on this clonotype: The junction does not match germline at one end; this may be a read error. The chain combines TRBV3-1 with TRBJ2-5, with D unclear. The CDR3 sequence is 13 residues long. Per the germline V gene, CDR1 is LGHDT and CDR2 is YNNKEL (reference sequence). In DNA form, the CDR3 reads TGTGCCGGCAGCCCCGTTCCCGGTGCGACCCAGTACTTC. This gives the protein CAGSPVPGATQYF.

The chain is built from TRBV12-3 or TRBV12-4 and TRBJ1-2, with unresolved D. There are 14 residues in the CDR3. Trimming shortened V by 5 bases and J by 1 base, and 11 bases separated the two germline ends. The CDR3 DNA is TGTGCCAGCAGTCTCCCCGGTCTTAACTATGGCTACACCTTC. The encoded protein is CASSLPGLNYGYTF.

The chain couples TRBV14 to TRBJ2-3; D possibly matches TRBD1 or TRBD2 (5 bases each). V lost 4 bases and J 4 bases, leaving 12 bases between the germline ends. From germline, CDR1 is SGHDN and CDR2 FVKESK. This CDR3 has 14 residues. CDR3: CASSPGPGPDTQYF. CDR3 coding DNA: TGTGCCAGCAGCCCGGGACCAGGTCCAGATACGCAGTATTTT.

The rearrangement uses TRBV28 and TRBJ2-1, with D perhaps matching TRBD2 (6 bases). The CDR3 extends over 15 amino acids. Germline assignment: CDR1 MDHEN and CDR2 SYDVKM. Trimming took off 5 bases at V and 7 bases at J, with 18 bases between the two ends. The CDR3 is CASSSPGGRRNEQFF. The CDR3 nucleotides read TGTGCCAGCAGTAGCCCCGGGGGTAGAAGAAATGAGCAGTTCTTC.

The rearrangement uses TRBV30 and TRBJ1-6; 8 bases map to TRBD1. CDR1 is GTSNPN and CDR2 is SVGIG in the germline V gene (reference sequence). The CDR3 is 14 residues long. V lost 0 bases to trimming and J lost 7 bases; unmatched junction nucleotides: 2. CDR3 loop: CAWSVQGGNSPLHF. The CDR3 bases are TGTGCCTGGAGTGTACAGGGGGGGAATTCACCCCTCCACTTT.

This chain uses TRBV28 with TRBJ1-1, with TRBD1 as a possible D gene (5 bases). V was shortened by 1 base and J by 6 bases, with 15 bases between the two germline ends. CDR1 MDHEN and CDR2 SYDVKM come from the germline V gene. CDR3 length: 15 amino acids. For the CDR3, the DNA is TGTGCCAGCAGTTTATTGAGGGGAGGGGAGCCTGAAGCTTTCTTT. Protein product: CASSLLRGGEPEAFF.

V is TRBV29-1 and J is TRBJ1-1; D ambiguous. CDR1 and CDR2 from the germline V gene are SQVTM and ANQGSEA. CDR3 length: 14 amino acids. V shed 4 bases and J shed 1 base, with 13 bases lying between them. CDR3 coding DNA: TGCAGCGTTGCTAGGAGGGAGGGGAACACTGAAGCTTTCTTT. Protein: CSVARREGNTEAFF.

This chain links TRBV5-6 with TRBJ2-7, with no clear D. From germline, CDR1 is SGHDT and CDR2 YYEEEE. The V end was cut by 0 bases, the J end by 6 bases, with 10 bases between. This CDR3 has 13 amino acids. This chain's CDR3 is CASSLAGSTEQYV. CDR3 nucleotides: TGTGCCAGCAGCTTGGCCGGCAGTACCGAGCAGTACGTC.

The rearrangement links TRBV12-3 or TRBV12-4 to TRBJ2-3; TRBD2 aligns across 8 bases. The trim removed 7 bases at V and 1 base at J, leaving 1 base unmatched. The CDR3 contains 13 residues. CDR3 DNA sequence: TGTGCCAGCAATAGCGGGGGCACAGATACGCAGTATTTT. Its protein product is CASNSGGTDTQYF.

This rearrangement joins TRBV9 to TRBJ1-6; tentatively, D is TRBD1 (5 bases). V was shortened by 0 bases and J by 6 bases, with 16 bases between the two germline ends. CDR1 and CDR2 (germline): SGDLS, YYNGEE. The CDR3 has 17 amino acids. This CDR3 is CASSVEVRGDSNSPLHF. DNA for the CDR3: TGTGCCAGCAGCGTAGAGGTGAGAGGGGATAGTAATTCACCCCTCCACTTT.

The chain links TRBV15 to TRBJ2-3; no firm D call. CDR1 and CDR2 (germline): LNHNV, YYDKDF (reference sequence). Trimming left V 2 bases short and J 4 bases short, with 13 bases between. The CDR3 loop spans 15 amino acids. The CDR3 protein is CATSRRSRESDTQYF. CDR3 DNA: TGTGCCACCAGCAGAAGATCTAGAGAATCAGATACGCAGTATTTT.

V gene TRBV5-6 combines with J gene TRBJ2-2; D might be TRBD1 (5 bases). V was pared by 3 bases and J by 7 bases, with 10 bases between. The CDR3 totals 13 residues. CDR1 is SGHDT and CDR2 is YYEEEE in the germline V gene. The CDR3 DNA reads TGTGCCAGCAGCTACGACAGAGGCGGGGAGCTGTTTTTT. Translating it yields CASSYDRGGELFF.

The gene calls are TRBV6-6 and TRBJ2-5; 8 nucleotides line up with TRBD1. The CDR3 spans 14 residues. Germline lookup yields CDR1 MNHNY and CDR2 SVGAGI (reference sequence). Losses at the gene ends were 2 bases for V and 5 bases for J; bases not matched to a gene: 4. In nucleotides, the CDR3 is TGTGCCAGCAGTTACCAGGGGGCCGGGGAGACCCAGTACTTC. Translating it yields CASSYQGAGETQYF.

CDR3 nucleotide sequence: TGCAGTGCACCCCGAGCGAGCGGGGGGGCTCACACCGGGGAGCTGTTTTTT. Translated, it gives CSAPRASGGAHTGELFF. J is TRBJ2-2 and V is TRBV20-1; TRBD2 matches at 10 bases. CDR1 DFQATT and CDR2 SNEGSKA come from the germline V gene (reference sequence). This CDR3 is 17 amino acids long. V shed 6 bases, J shed 3 bases, and the junction held 13 bases outside the gene matches.

The genes are TRBV10-2 and TRBJ1-2, with D maybe TRBD1 (6 bases). The CDR3 runs 14 residues. Germline V lookup: CDR1 WSHSY, CDR2 SAAADI. The V gene lost 2 bases and the J gene lost 4 bases, with 11 bases spanning the gap. The CDR3 region has the DNA TGCGCCAGCAGTGAGAGGTCGGGGGCCTATGGCTACACCTTC. It encodes CASSERSGAYGYTF.

The chain uses TRBV6-1 and TRBJ2-5; TRBD2 matches 8 bases. The CDR3 contains 14 residues. Trimming removed 7 bases from V and 5 bases from J; junction bases left unmatched: 9. In germline, CDR1 is MNHNS, CDR2 SASEGT. CDR3 nucleotide sequence: TGTGCCAGCACCTTCGGCGGGGGGATGGAGACCCAGTACTTC. It specifies CASTFGGGMETQYF.